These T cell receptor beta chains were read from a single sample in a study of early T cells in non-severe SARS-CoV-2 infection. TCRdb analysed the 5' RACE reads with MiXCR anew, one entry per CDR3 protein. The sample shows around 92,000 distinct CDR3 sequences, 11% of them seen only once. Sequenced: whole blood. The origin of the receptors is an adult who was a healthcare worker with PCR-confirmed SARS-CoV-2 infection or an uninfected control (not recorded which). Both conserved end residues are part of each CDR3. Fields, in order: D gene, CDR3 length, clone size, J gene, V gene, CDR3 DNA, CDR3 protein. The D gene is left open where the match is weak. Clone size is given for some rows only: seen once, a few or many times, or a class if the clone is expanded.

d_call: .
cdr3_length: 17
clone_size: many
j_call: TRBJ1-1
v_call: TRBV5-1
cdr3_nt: TGCGCCAGCAGCTTTAAAACCGACGAGCACAGTTACACTGAAGCTTTCTTT
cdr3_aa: CASSFKTDEHSYTEAFF

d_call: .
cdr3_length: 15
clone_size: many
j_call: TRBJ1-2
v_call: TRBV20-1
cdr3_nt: TGCAGTGCTCTTTACCCAGGGAGCCCTCACTATGGCTACACCTTC
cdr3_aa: CSALYPGSPHYGYTF

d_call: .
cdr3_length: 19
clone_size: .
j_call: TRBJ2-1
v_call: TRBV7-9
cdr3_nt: TGTGCCAGCAGCTTAGGCGGGAACCAAGCATTCAGCTCCTACAATGAGCAGTTCTTC
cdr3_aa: CASSLGGNQAFSSYNEQFF

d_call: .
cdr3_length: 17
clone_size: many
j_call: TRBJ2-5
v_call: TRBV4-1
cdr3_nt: TGCGCCAGCAGTCGCGGGTCCGCGGTACAGGGCAAGAGGACCCAGTACTTC
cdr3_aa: CASSRGSAVQGKRTQYF

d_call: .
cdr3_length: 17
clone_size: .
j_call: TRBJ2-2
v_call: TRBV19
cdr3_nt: TGTGCCAGTAGCTCCTTAGGACGCCGAGTTGGAGCCGGGGAGCTGTTTTTT
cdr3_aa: CASSSLGRRVGAGELFF

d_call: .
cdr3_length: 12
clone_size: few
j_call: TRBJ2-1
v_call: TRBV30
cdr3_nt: TGTGCCACTCACCGCTCCTACAATGAGCAGTTCTTC
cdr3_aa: CATHRSYNEQFF

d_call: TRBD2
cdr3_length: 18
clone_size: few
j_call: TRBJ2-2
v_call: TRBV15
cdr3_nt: TGTGCCACCAGCCAGCTCCTAGCGGGAGCGCCCGGCACCGGGGAGCTGTTTTTT
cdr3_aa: CATSQLLAGAPGTGELFF

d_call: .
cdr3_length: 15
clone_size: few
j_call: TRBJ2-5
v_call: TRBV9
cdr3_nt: TGTGCCAGCAGCGTAGGAGGGCTACCTTCAGAGACCCAGTACTTC
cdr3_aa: CASSVGGLPSETQYF

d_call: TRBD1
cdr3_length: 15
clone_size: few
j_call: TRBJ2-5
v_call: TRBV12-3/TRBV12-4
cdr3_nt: TGTGCCAGCAGCAAAGACAGGGGGCGCGGGGAGACCCAGTACTTC
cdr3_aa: CASSKDRGRGETQYF

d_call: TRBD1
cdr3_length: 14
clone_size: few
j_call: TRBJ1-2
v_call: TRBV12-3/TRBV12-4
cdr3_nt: TGTGCCAGCAGTCTGTGGGACAGGGACTATGGCTACACCTTC
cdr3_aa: CASSLWDRDYGYTF

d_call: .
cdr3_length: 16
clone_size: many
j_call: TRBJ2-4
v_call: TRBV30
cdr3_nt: TGTGCCTGGAGTGTAATTGCTCAGGCGGCCAAAAACATTCAGTACTTC
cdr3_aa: CAWSVIAQAAKNIQYF

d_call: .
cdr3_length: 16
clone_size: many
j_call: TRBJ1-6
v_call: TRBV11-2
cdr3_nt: TGTGCCAGCAGCTTATACCCCGACAGATATAATTCACCCCTCCACTTT
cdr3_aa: CASSLYPDRYNSPLHF

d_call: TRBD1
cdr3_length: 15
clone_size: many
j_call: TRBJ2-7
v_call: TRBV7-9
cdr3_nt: TGTGCCAGCAGCCCGGGACAGAGAGACTCCTACGAGCAGTACTTC
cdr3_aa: CASSPGQRDSYEQYF

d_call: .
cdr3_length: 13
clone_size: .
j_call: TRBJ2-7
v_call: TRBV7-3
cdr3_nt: TGTGCCAGCAGCATCTTACAGGGTGGCGAGCAGTACTTC
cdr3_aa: CASSILQGGEQYF

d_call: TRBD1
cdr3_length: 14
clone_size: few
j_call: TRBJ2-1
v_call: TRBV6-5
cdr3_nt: TGTGCCAGCAGTTACGAACAGGGGTACAATGAGCAGTTCTTC
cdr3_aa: CASSYEQGYNEQFF

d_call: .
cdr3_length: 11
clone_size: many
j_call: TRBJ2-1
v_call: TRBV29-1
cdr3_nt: TGCAGCGTTGAAGATGTCAATGAGCAGTTCTTC
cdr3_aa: CSVEDVNEQFF

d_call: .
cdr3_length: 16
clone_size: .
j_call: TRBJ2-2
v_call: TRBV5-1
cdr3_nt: TGCGCCAGCAGCTGGACGGACAGTCGAAACACCGGGGAGCTGTTTTTT
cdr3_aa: CASSWTDSRNTGELFF

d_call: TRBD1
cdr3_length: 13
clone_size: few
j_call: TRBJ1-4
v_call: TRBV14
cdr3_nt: TGTGCCAGCTCCGGGACAGCAAATGAAAAACTGTTTTTT
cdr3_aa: CASSGTANEKLFF

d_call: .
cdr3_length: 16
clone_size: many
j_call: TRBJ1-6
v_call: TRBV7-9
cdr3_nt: TGTGCCAGCAGCGAATTGACAGGCGGCCCTAATTCACCCCTCCACTTT
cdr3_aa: CASSELTGGPNSPLHF

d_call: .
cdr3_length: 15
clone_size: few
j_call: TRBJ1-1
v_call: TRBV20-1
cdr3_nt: TGCAGTGCTAGCAAGCTCCAGGCCAGGCACACTGAAGCTTTCTTT
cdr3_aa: CSASKLQARHTEAFF

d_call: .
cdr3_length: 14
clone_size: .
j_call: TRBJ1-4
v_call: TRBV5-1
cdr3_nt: TGCGCCAGTAGGGGCTTGGAATTAGGCGAAAAACTGTTTTTT
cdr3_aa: CASRGLELGEKLFF

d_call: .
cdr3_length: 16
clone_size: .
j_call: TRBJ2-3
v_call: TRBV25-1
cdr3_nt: TGTGCCAGCACCGCCCTTGGGATGGCGGGCACAGATACGCAGTATTTT
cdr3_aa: CASTALGMAGTDTQYF

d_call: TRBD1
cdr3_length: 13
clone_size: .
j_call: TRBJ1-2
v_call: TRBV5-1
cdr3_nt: TGCGCCAGCAGCTTGGAACAGGGGGCAGGCTACACCTTC
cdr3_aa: CASSLEQGAGYTF

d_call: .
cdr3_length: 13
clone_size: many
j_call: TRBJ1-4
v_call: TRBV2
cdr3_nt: TGTGCCAGCAGTTATAGGGCGGGAGAAAAACTGTTTTTT
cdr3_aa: CASSYRAGEKLFF

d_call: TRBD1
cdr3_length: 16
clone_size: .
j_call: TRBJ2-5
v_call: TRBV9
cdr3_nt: TGTGCCAGCAGCGTAGCTGGACAGGGGAGCCAAGAGACCCAGTACTTC
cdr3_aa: CASSVAGQGSQETQYF

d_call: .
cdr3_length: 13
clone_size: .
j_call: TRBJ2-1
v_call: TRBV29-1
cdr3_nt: TGCAGCGTTGACGGGGCAGGGGGGAGTGAGCAGTTCTTC
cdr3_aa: CSVDGAGGSEQFF

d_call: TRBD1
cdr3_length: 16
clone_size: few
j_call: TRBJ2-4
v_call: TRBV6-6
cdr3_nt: TGTGCCAGCAGTTACCGGCGGGACAGGGATAGCAACATTCAGTACTTC
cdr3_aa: CASSYRRDRDSNIQYF

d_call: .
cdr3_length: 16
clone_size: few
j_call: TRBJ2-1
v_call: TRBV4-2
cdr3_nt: TGTGCCAGCAGCCAAGAGCTAATCATTGTCTACAATGAGCAGTTCTTC
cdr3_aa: CASSQELIIVYNEQFF

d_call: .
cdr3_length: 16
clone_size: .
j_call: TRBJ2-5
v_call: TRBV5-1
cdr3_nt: TGCGTCAGCAGCCGGGGGGACAGAGAAGACCAAGAGACCCAGTACTTC
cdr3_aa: CVSSRGDREDQETQYF

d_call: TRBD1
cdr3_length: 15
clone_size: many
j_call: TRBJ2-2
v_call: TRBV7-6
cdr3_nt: TGTGCCAGCAGCTCCTACAGGGGGAACACCGGGGAGCTGTTTTTT
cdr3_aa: CASSSYRGNTGELFF

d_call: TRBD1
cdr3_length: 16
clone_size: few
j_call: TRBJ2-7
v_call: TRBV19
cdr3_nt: TGTGCCAGTACCCTGAAGGGGACAGTCCCGACCTACGAGCAGTACTTC
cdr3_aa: CASTLKGTVPTYEQYF

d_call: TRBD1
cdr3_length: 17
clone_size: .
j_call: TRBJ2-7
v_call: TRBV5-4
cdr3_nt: TGTGCCAGCAGCCAAACAGGGGGCGGTTTCCTAGCCTACGAGCAGTACTTC
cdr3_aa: CASSQTGGGFLAYEQYF

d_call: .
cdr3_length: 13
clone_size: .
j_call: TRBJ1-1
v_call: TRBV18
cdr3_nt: TGTGCCAGTTCCACAGGGCGGGACACTGAAGCTTTCTTT
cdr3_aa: CASSTGRDTEAFF

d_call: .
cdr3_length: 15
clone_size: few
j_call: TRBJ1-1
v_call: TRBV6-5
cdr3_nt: TGTGCCAGCAGTTACACAACGGGACGTATTCCTGAAGCTTTCTTT
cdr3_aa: CASSYTTGRIPEAFF

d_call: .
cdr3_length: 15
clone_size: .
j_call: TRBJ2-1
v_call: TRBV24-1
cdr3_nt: TGTGCCACCGCTGGACAGACCGACTCCTACAATGAGCAGTTCTTC
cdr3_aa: CATAGQTDSYNEQFF

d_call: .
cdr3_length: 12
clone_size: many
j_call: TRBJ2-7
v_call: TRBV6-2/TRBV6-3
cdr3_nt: TGTGCCAGCAGCAACGACGGTTACGAGCAGTACTTC
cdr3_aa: CASSNDGYEQYF

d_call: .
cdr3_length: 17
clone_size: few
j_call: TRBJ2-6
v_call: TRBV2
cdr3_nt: TGTGCCAGCAGTGCCCCCCACGGGGTCGCTGGGGCCAACGTCCTGACTTTC
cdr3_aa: CASSAPHGVAGANVLTF

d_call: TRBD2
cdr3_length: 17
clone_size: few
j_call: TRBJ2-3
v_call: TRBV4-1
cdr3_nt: TGCGCCAGCAGCCAACCTCTAGCGGGAGGACGCACAGATACGCAGTATTTT
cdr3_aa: CASSQPLAGGRTDTQYF

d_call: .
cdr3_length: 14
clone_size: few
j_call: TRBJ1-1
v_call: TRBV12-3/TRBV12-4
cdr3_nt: TGTGCCAGCAGAGGCGCCCCCGAGGATACTGAAGCTTTCTTT
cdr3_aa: CASRGAPEDTEAFF

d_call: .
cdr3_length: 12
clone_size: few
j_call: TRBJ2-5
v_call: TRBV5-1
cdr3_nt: TGCGCCAGTTCCACAGGCCAAGAGACCCAGTACTTC
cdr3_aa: CASSTGQETQYF

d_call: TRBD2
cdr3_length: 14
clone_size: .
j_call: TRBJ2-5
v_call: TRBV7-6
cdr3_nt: TGTGCCAGCAGCTTCGGGGGGGCCGGTAAGACCCAGTACTTC
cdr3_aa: CASSFGGAGKTQYF

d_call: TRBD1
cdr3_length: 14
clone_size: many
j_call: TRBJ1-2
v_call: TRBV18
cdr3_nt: TGTGCCAGCTCACGTGGGACAGCGGCGCGCGGCTACACCTTC
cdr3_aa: CASSRGTAARGYTF